The 11 T cell receptor beta chains below all came from one sample that was sequenced in a study of T cell changes during pregnancy in multiple sclerosis. Assay: immunoSEQ multiplex PCR; the TCRdb copy retains only in-frame clones and omits some. Of 50,000 to 60,000 clones listed, about 90% are singletons. The sample here was CD4+ T cells from peripheral blood mononuclear cells, taken in the second trimester of pregnancy. These receptor sequences come from a female donor with multiple sclerosis, enrolled in a pregnancy study.

This rearrangement joins TRBV19 to TRBJ1-1; D possibly corresponds to TRBD1 (5 bases). The germline gives CDR1 LNHDA, CDR2 SQIVND (reference sequence). V was clipped by 5 bases and J by 3 bases, with 13 bases between them. The CDR3 length is 14 residues. DNA of the CDR3: TGTGCCAGTAGTTTCCATCCGGGGGACACTGAAGCTTTCTTT. Its protein is CASSFHPGDTEAFF.

This clone was seen more than once but under ten times. The chain joins TRBV30 to TRBJ1-1, with D possibly matching TRBD1 (5 bases). In germline, CDR1 is GTSNPN, CDR2 SVGIG (reference sequence). The V and J ends lost 4 bases and 11 bases respectively, with 14 bases between them. The CDR3 has 11 residues. This chain's CDR3 is CAWTTPRGAFF. Written as DNA, the CDR3 is TGTGCCTGGACCACACCCCGGGGGGCTTTCTTT.

CDR3 sequence reads: CLPSEAATF. CDR3 nucleotides: TGCCTCCCTAGTGAGGCAGCTACCTTC. V gene TRBV20-1 combines with J gene TRBJ1-2; D remains ambiguous. The CDR3 sequence is 9 residues long. CDR1 is DFQATT, CDR2 SNEGSKA, per germline (reference sequence).

This chain links TRBV6-5 with TRBJ2-7; the match to TRBD2 covers 14 bases. There are 14 residues in the CDR3. Germline V gives CDR1 MNHEY, CDR2 SVGAGI. The junction had 5 bases not matched to a gene; V was cut back by 6 bases and J by 7 bases. The CDR3 sequence: CASRGLAGVGEQYF. CDR3 nucleotide sequence: TGTGCCAGCAGGGGACTAGCGGGAGTAGGAGAGCAGTACTTC.

This chain connects TRBV19 to TRBJ2-5; no clear D. CDR1 and CDR2 (germline): LNHDA, SQIVND (reference sequence). The CDR3 extends over 15 amino acids. The V end lost 1 base, the J end lost 1 base, and 10 bases lay between the germline ends. CDR3 nucleotides: TGTGCCAGTAGTATAGGGGCTACCCTCCAAGAGACCCAGTACTTC. Its translation: CASSIGATLQETQYF.

The CDR3 is CASSARQGAYNQPQHF. DNA for the CDR3: TGTGCCAGTAGTGCGCGACAGGGGGCGTATAATCAGCCCCAGCATTTT. V is TRBV19 and J is TRBJ1-5; 10 positions match TRBD1. Germline-derived CDR1 and CDR2 are LNHDA and SQIVND (reference sequence). The CDR3 runs to 16 residues. J lost 4 bases, V lost 5 bases, and 8 bases had no gene match.

This clone was detected a few times. This chain joins TRBV18 and TRBJ2-7; 9 bases match TRBD1. Trimming cost V 4 bases and J 4 bases; bases outside gene matches: 8. This CDR3 spans 15 amino acids. Per germline, CDR1 KGHSH and CDR2 LQKENI. As DNA, the CDR3 is TGTGCCAGCTCACAGACGACAGGGGGAAAATACGAGCAGTACTTC. Translated: CASSQTTGGKYEQYF.

In nucleotides, the CDR3 is TGTGCCTGGTCAGGGAACAATTCACCCCTCCACTTT. Translated, it gives CAWSGNNSPLHF. J is TRBJ1-6 and V is TRBV30, with D maybe TRBD1 (5 bases). The CDR3 is 12 residues long. Germline V gives CDR1 GTSNPN, CDR2 SVGIG (reference sequence). V lost 5 bases and J lost 7, with 9 bases in between.

The DNA for the CDR3 is TGTGCCAGCAGTGAGACAGGGCTGGCTCAGCCCCAGCATTTT. This gives the protein CASSETGLAQPQHF. The chain combines TRBV6-1 with TRBJ1-5, with TRBD1 matching 7 bases. V gave up 3 bases and J gave up 6 bases; unmatched junction bases: 5. The CDR3 extends over 14 amino acids. CDR1 is MNHNS, CDR2 SASEGT, per germline.

V is TRBV7-9 and J is TRBJ1-2; D is uncertain. The germline V gene encodes CDR1 SEHNR and CDR2 FQNEAQ (reference sequence). Between the trimmed V and J ends, which lost 4 bases and 8 bases, there was a span of 14 bases. This CDR3 contains 13 residues. CDR3 in DNA: TGTGCCAGCAGCTCTACTCGGGAAGTCGGCTACACCTTC. It encodes CASSSTREVGYTF.

The chain combines TRBV5-5 with TRBJ2-5; 11 bases match TRBD1. This CDR3 has 15 residues. The germline CDR1 and CDR2 sequences are SGHKS and YYEKEE (reference sequence). The V segment lost 0 bases and the J segment 4 bases; nucleotides outside the gene matches: 2. The CDR3 spells CASSLVGQGAETQYF. The CDR3 DNA reads as TGTGCCAGCAGCTTGGTTGGACAGGGGGCAGAGACCCAGTACTTC.